Following are 22 T cell receptor beta chains from one sample sequenced in a study of radiotherapy plus CTLA-4 blockade in lung cancer. Sequencing used immunoSEQ multiplex PCR; TCRdb keeps in-frame clones, though not all of them. This repertoire shows tens of thousands of clones, roughly 85% found once; its top ten account for roughly a tenth. The sequences come from peripheral blood, collected from a patient treated with radiotherapy plus ipilimumab. The receptor source for this set is a human donor with non-small cell lung cancer who had a complete response to radiotherapy plus ipilimumab.

The chain employs TRBV7-9 and TRBJ1-1, with TRBD1 matching 11 bases. The junction had 5 bases not matched to a gene; V was cut back by 3 bases and J by 5 bases. This CDR3 region has 15 residues. The germline CDR1 and CDR2 sequences are SEHNR and FQNEAQ (reference sequence). CDR3: CASSLYGTGGTEAFF. CDR3 sequence (DNA): TGTGCCAGCAGCTTGTATGGGACAGGGGGTACTGAAGCTTTCTTT.

The rearrangement uses TRBV2 and TRBJ1-1; D is undetermined. The CDR3 loop spans 16 amino acids. The V end was cut by 0 bases, the J end by 0 bases, with 11 bases between. Germline CDR1 reads SNHLY; CDR2 reads FYNNEI. CDR3 amino acids: CASSEALWQLNTEAFF. CDR3 nucleotide sequence: TGTGCCAGCAGTGAAGCGCTTTGGCAGCTGAACACTGAAGCTTTCTTT.

Details on this clone: Other DNA sequences of this sample code for an identical CDR3. The chain has TRBV29-1 and TRBJ1-2; D remains unclear. V dropped 5 bases and J dropped 2 bases, with 12 bases sitting between them. The CDR3 spans 13 residues. From germline, CDR1 is SQVTM and CDR2 ANQGSEA. The CDR3 reads CSVPGSVNYGYTF. The CDR3 nucleotides read TGCAGCGTTCCAGGCAGCGTAAACTATGGCTACACCTTC.

This clone has more than one count but fewer than ten. The rearrangement uses TRBV6-6 and TRBJ2-1; the D is unclear. The V gene's germline CDR1 is MNHNY and CDR2 SVGAGI (reference sequence). V lost 4 bases and J 10 bases, leaving 8 bases between the germline ends. The CDR3 is 11 residues long. The CDR3, as DNA: TGTGCCAGCAGTTCCATTGGCGAGCAGTTCTTC. It codes for CASSSIGEQFF.

This sequence joins TRBV29-1 and TRBJ1-1; no clear D. Germline CDR1 and CDR2: SQVTM and ANQGSEA. V was cut by 3 bases and J by 5 bases, with 13 bases left in between. This CDR3 region has 13 residues. The CDR3 nucleotides are TGCAGCGTTGAGTTTGGCCTGGGGACTGAAGCTTTCTTT. Its protein product is CSVEFGLGTEAFF.

The rearrangement uses TRBV7-9 and TRBJ1-2, with 9 bases aligning to TRBD1. This CDR3 has 15 amino acids. After removal of 5 bases from V and 5 bases from J, the junction contained 9 bases not matched to a gene. Germline V gene data show CDR1 as SEHNR and CDR2 as FQNEAQ (reference sequence). CDR3 sequence (DNA): TGTGCCAGCAGCCCCCCCGGCGGGACAGGGTATGGCTACACCTTC. This encodes CASSPPGGTGYGYTF.

The V and J genes are TRBV4-1 and TRBJ1-3; TRBD1 is a possible D gene (5 bases). Germline V lookup: CDR1 MGHRA, CDR2 YSYEKL. The ends were cut back, 4 bases at V and 4 bases at J, with 17 bases in the middle. The CDR3 covers 16 residues. The CDR3 protein is CASSRALGVYGNTIYF. The CDR3 coding sequence is TGCGCCAGCAGCCGGGCCCTAGGGGTTTACGGAAACACCATATATTTT.

The rearrangement uses TRBV11-3 and TRBJ2-1, with D perhaps TRBD2 (6 bases). Trimming removed 1 base from V and 10 bases from J, with 14 bases in between. The CDR3 runs to 14 residues. Germline values: CDR1 SGHNT, CDR2 YENEEA. CDR3 region: CASSLGDSWDEQFF. The CDR3 DNA reads as TGTGCCAGCAGCTTAGGGGACTCCTGGGACGAGCAGTTCTTC.

The chain has TRBV7-2 and TRBJ1-2; 8 bases are shared with TRBD1. Per germline, CDR1 SGHTA and CDR2 FQGNSA. Losses at the gene ends were 8 bases for V and 4 bases for J; bases not matched to a gene: 6. CDR3 length: 13 residues. CDR3 sequence reads: CASDSGTGYGYTF. The CDR3 nucleotides read TGTGCCAGCGACTCCGGGACAGGCTATGGCTACACCTTC.

The rearrangement joins TRBV4-1 to TRBJ2-1, with 7 positions matching TRBD1. Germline V gene sequence: CDR1 MGHRA, CDR2 YSYEKL. CDR3 length equals 15 residues. With 4 bases clipped from V and 3 bases from J, the junction kept 6 bases outside the gene matches. Here the CDR3 DNA reads TGCGCCAGCAGCCGGGATTGGACAGGCTACAATGAGCAGTTCTTC. Its protein is CASSRDWTGYNEQFF.

The chain carries TRBV5-1 and TRBJ1-2; D is uncertain. The CDR3 totals 15 residues. Germline CDR1 and CDR2: SGHRS and YFSETQ. Trimming stripped 1 base from V and 8 bases from J, with 18 bases between. The CDR3 loop is CASSLNVAVGGGYTF. The CDR3 nucleotides are TGCGCCAGCAGCTTGAACGTGGCTGTGGGAGGCGGCTACACCTTC.

The table lists this clone with a few counts. The gene calls are TRBV7-2 and TRBJ2-1, with no clear D. Germline V CDR1 and CDR2: SGHTA, FQGNSA. V was pared by 4 bases and J by 0 bases, with 16 bases between. The CDR3 length is 17 residues. The DNA for the CDR3 is TGTGCCAGCAGCTCGGGCGGTGGCTTGAGCTCCTACAATGAGCAGTTCTTC. This sequence encodes CASSSGGGLSSYNEQFF.

This chain uses TRBV14 with TRBJ2-1; the D gene is possibly TRBD2 (5 bases). Germline CDR1 reads SGHDN; CDR2 reads FVKESK. The CDR3 covers 14 residues. Between the trimmed V and J ends, which lost 6 bases and 0 bases, there was a span of 9 bases. CDR3 in amino acids: CASRLGSSYNEQFF. CDR3 in DNA: TGTGCCAGCAGGCTAGGGAGCTCCTACAATGAGCAGTTCTTC.

The V gene is TRBV7-9, the J gene TRBJ2-5; the D is unclear. This CDR3 region has 15 residues. Germline lookup yields CDR1 SEHNR and CDR2 FQNEAQ (reference sequence). The ends were cut back, 2 bases at V and 0 bases at J, with 10 bases in the middle. As DNA, the CDR3 is TGTGCCAGCAGCTTATGGGGTCCTGACCAAGAGACCCAGTACTTC. It yields the protein CASSLWGPDQETQYF.

The rearrangement links TRBV11-3 to TRBJ2-2; 11 positions match TRBD1. This CDR3 region has 15 residues. V was pared by 5 bases and J by 4 bases, with 3 bases of the junction left unmatched. Per the germline V gene, CDR1 is SGHNT and CDR2 is YENEEA. Here the CDR3 DNA reads TGTGCCAGCAGCCGGGGGACAGGGGGCACCGGGGAGCTGTTTTTT. Protein product: CASSRGTGGTGELFF.

V is TRBV10-3 and J is TRBJ1-5; D perhaps matches TRBD1 (6 bases). Trimming took 0 bases from V and 6 from J, leaving 9 bases between them. The CDR3 consists of 14 residues. Per the germline V gene, CDR1 is ENHRY and CDR2 is SYGVKD. The CDR3 DNA follows: TGTGCCATCAGTGAGTCCAGGGGTGGTCAGCCCCAGCATTTT. Protein product: CAISESRGGQPQHF.

The chain joins TRBV9 to TRBJ2-1; D is perhaps TRBD1 (6 bases). Deletions cut 3 bases from V and 0 bases from J, with 16 bases between. The CDR3 contains 17 residues. Germline V gene sequence: CDR1 SGDLS, CDR2 YYNGEE. The CDR3 loop reads CASSGIGTLSSYNEQFF. The CDR3 DNA sequence: TGTGCCAGCAGCGGGATTGGGACACTTAGCTCCTACAATGAGCAGTTCTTC.

This chain joins TRBV10-3 and TRBJ1-1; 8 nucleotides line up with TRBD1. The CDR3 covers 14 residues. The V and J ends lost 6 bases and 1 base, in that order; junction bases with no gene match: 4. Germline V lookup: CDR1 ENHRY, CDR2 SYGVKD. The CDR3 DNA reads as TGTGCCATCAGAGATGACAGGGGGAACACTGAAGCTTTCTTT. Its translation: CAIRDDRGNTEAFF.

This clone was detected only a few times. V gene TRBV9 combines with J gene TRBJ2-3, with D unclear. The CDR3 spans 14 residues. Germline CDR1 and CDR2: SGDLS and YYNGEE. V dropped 0 bases and J dropped 2 bases, with 7 bases sitting between them. The CDR3 reads CASSVGPVTDTQYF. The CDR3, as DNA: TGTGCCAGCAGCGTAGGCCCAGTCACAGATACGCAGTATTTT.

The rearrangement links TRBV19 to TRBJ2-3, with 7 bases fitting TRBD1. The CDR3 sequence is 16 residues long. The germline gives CDR1 LNHDA, CDR2 SQIVND (reference sequence). With V trimmed by 1 base and J by 3 bases, 7 bases remained unmatched. CDR3 amino acids: CASSIGLQGRTDTQYF. CDR3 DNA: TGTGCCAGTAGTATAGGGTTACAGGGGCGGACAGATACGCAGTATTTT.

The rearrangement joins TRBV19 to TRBJ1-4; 9 bases fit TRBD1. The CDR3 has 16 residues. Germline trimming cut 5 bases from V and 8 bases from J; bases unmatched to any gene: 12. Germline assignment: CDR1 LNHDA and CDR2 SQIVND (reference sequence). The CDR3 DNA reads as TGTGCCAGTAGTTGGGGGACCGGGACAGGGACCGAAAAACTGTTTTTT. Its protein product is CASSWGTGTGTEKLFF.

V is TRBV19 and J is TRBJ1-2, with D perhaps matching TRBD1 (6 bases). The CDR3 loop spans 13 amino acids. CDR1 and CDR2 (germline): LNHDA, SQIVND (reference sequence). V was cut by 8 bases and J by 8 bases, with 18 bases left in between. CDR3 amino acids: CASVEPQGRGYTF. The CDR3 nucleotides read TGTGCCAGTGTCGAACCCCAGGGGAGAGGCTACACCTTC.